Reported below is one T cell receptor beta chain. The data were taken from a study of CXCR3-negative and CXCR3-positive naive CD8 T cells. All TRB cDNA libraries came from 5' RACE performed with UMI labels. TCRdb re-called the 5' RACE reads and shows each CDR3 protein once, DNA omitted. This sample contains under 65,000 distinct CDR3 sequences. The CDR3 length is 15 residues. CDR1 SGDLS and CDR2 YYNGEE come from the germline V gene. The chain uses TRBV9 and TRBJ2-3; TCRdb reports TRBD1, a call that lacks DNA to check it against. The sequence derives from a human donor in good health. Some clones in this sample may be carry-over from other donors' samples. Sequencing input: memory CD8+ T cells from blood. The CDR3 loop is CASSVAGTNYDTQYF.